This entry lists 15 T cell receptor beta chains sequenced from one sample in a study of CD8+ T cells in alopecia areata. It was cDNA, reverse transcribed from extracted RNA, that served as the sequencing template. Sequencing used immunoSEQ multiplex PCR; TCRdb keeps in-frame clones, though not all of them. The data show tens of thousands of clones, with roughly 45% seen just once and roughly 51% held by the top ten. Sample: NKG2D-low CD8+ T cells sorted from blood. Every receptor here comes from a human donor with alopecia areata.

This clone has just a few counts. The genes are TRBV7-9 and TRBJ2-7; D may be TRBD1 (6 bases). Germline CDR1 reads SEHNR; CDR2 reads FQNEAQ (reference sequence). With 5 bases removed from V and 4 bases from J, the gap between germline ends came to 12 bases. The CDR3 is 13 residues long. CDR3 sequence (DNA): TGTGCCAGCAGCGCACCAGGGGATTACGAGCAGTACTTC. The encoded protein is CASSAPGDYEQYF.

The chain employs TRBV30 and TRBJ1-1, with TRBD1 matching over 7 bases. The CDR3 loop spans 15 amino acids. The trim removed 0 bases at V and 5 bases at J, leaving 9 bases unmatched. In germline, CDR1 is GTSNPN, CDR2 SVGIG (reference sequence). The CDR3 sequence is CAWSVPPDRATEAFF. The CDR3 nucleotides are TGTGCCTGGAGTGTACCTCCCGACAGGGCGACTGAAGCTTTCTTT.

This clone was observed a handful of times. This chain joins TRBV7-2 and TRBJ2-3; D not certain. This CDR3 spans 13 amino acids. Trimming took 1 base from V and 1 from J, leaving 3 bases between them. The germline CDR1 and CDR2 sequences are SGHTA and FQGNSA. For the CDR3, the DNA is TGTGCCAGCAGCTTAGTTGGCACAGATACGCAGTATTTT. Encoded protein: CASSLVGTDTQYF.

This chain uses TRBV30 with TRBJ1-1; D unresolved. Trimming left V 1 base short and J 1 base short, with 13 bases between. Per germline, CDR1 GTSNPN and CDR2 SVGIG (reference sequence). The CDR3 loop spans 15 amino acids. CDR3 nucleotide sequence: TGTGCCTGGAGTGCTCCCACCCCAGGGAACACTGAAGCTTTCTTT. It codes for CAWSAPTPGNTEAFF.

This clone was picked up a small number of times. This chain connects TRBV25-1 to TRBJ1-1; unclear D gene. The CDR3 covers 11 residues. Germline CDR1 and CDR2: MGHDK and SYGVNS. The ends were cut back, 0 bases at V and 10 bases at J, with 6 bases in the middle. For the CDR3, the DNA is TGTGCCAGCAGTGAATATGACCTAGCTTTCTTT. It codes for CASSEYDLAFF. Full variable domain (outside the CDR3, taken from reference TRBV25-1 and TRBJ1-1): EADIYQTPRYLVIGTGKKITLECSQTMGHDKMYWYQQDPGMELHLIHYSYGVNSTEKGDLSSESTVSRIRTEHFPLTLESARPSHTSQYLCASSEYDLAFFGQGTRLTVV.

In DNA form, the CDR3 reads TGTGCCAGCAGCCCCCAGGGGAACTCCTACGAGCAGTACTTC. It yields the protein CASSPQGNSYEQYF. This chain links TRBV7-9 with TRBJ2-7, with D possibly being TRBD1 (6 bases). Germline CDR1 SEHNR, CDR2 FQNEAQ (reference sequence). Trimming left V 5 bases short and J 0 bases short, with 11 bases between. CDR3 length: 14 amino acids.

The V call is TRBV9, the J call TRBJ2-5; tentatively, D is TRBD2 (7 bases). CDR3 length equals 16 residues. The V gene's germline CDR1 is SGDLS and CDR2 YYNGEE. V lost 0 bases and J 0 bases, leaving 12 bases between the germline ends. This CDR3 reads CASSVGTRGYQETQYF. The CDR3 region has the DNA TGTGCCAGCAGCGTAGGGACTAGGGGGTACCAAGAGACCCAGTACTTC.

CDR3 bases: TGTGCCAGCAGTGTTGGGTTCGACGAGCAGTACTTC. The encoded protein is CASSVGFDEQYF. V gene TRBV2 combines with J gene TRBJ2-7; D not resolved. The CDR3 contains 12 residues. V lost 4 bases, J lost 5 bases, and 9 bases lay in between. Germline V gene lookup returns CDR1 SNHLY and CDR2 FYNNEI.

This clone has only one observation. The chain joins TRBV27 to TRBJ2-3; 10 bases are shared with TRBD1. V trimming: 8 bases; J trimming: 0 bases; junction bases outside the gene matches: 8. This CDR3 has 16 residues. Germline assignment: CDR1 MNHEY and CDR2 SMNVEV (reference sequence). The CDR3 is CASRQGASASTDTQYF. The CDR3 nucleotides read TGTGCCAGCCGACAGGGGGCGTCTGCTAGCACAGATACGCAGTATTTT.

In this sample, this clone turned up a few times. J is TRBJ1-2 and V is TRBV23-1; D uncertain. TRBV23-1 is recorded as an ORF, its role being uncertain. Trimming left V 7 bases short and J 0 bases short, with 3 bases between. This CDR3 is built from 11 residues. The chain's CDR3 is CASKANYGYTF. In DNA form, the CDR3 reads TGCGCCAGCAAGGCTAACTATGGCTACACCTTC.

The CDR3 spells CSVEIGGGLTDTQYF. The DNA of the CDR3 is TGCAGCGTTGAAATTGGGGGCGGACTCACAGATACGCAGTATTTT. The rearrangement joins TRBV29-1 to TRBJ2-3, with D maybe TRBD1 (6 bases). Between the trimmed V and J ends, which lost 2 bases and 2 bases, there was a span of 14 bases. The length of the CDR3 is 15 residues. Germline CDR1 SQVTM, CDR2 ANQGSEA.

This clone was detected a few times. The CDR3 does not end in the conserved phenylalanine or tryptophan, so this is likely a read error. It is unclear where the CDR3 begins or ends on the DNA, so no DNA is shown, and the CDR3 is as TCRdb lists it. V and J are TRBV2 and TRBJ1-1; TRBD1 is the table's D call and was not checked against the DNA. The CDR3 is 10 residues long, counting both termini. CDR1 is SNHLY and CDR2 is FYNNEI in the germline V gene. The CDR3 reads CATADSPGYL.

CDR3 loop: CASLATHNEQFF. For the CDR3, the DNA is TGTGCCAGCCTCGCTACGCACAATGAGCAGTTCTTC. The V and J genes are TRBV7-9 and TRBJ2-1; D not certain. Per the germline V gene, CDR1 is SEHNR and CDR2 is FQNEAQ (reference sequence). Trimming shortened V by 8 bases and J by 5 bases, and 10 bases separated the two germline ends. The CDR3 has 12 amino acids. The full variable domain, with the rest looked up from reference TRBV7-9 and TRBJ2-1, is DTGVSQNPRHKITKRGQNVTFRCDPISEHNRLYWYRQTLGQGPEFLTYFQNEAQLEKSRLLSDRFSAERPKGSFSTLEIQRTEQGDSAMYLCASLATHNEQFFGPGTRLTVL.

The chain uses TRBV27 and TRBJ2-3; the match to TRBD1 covers 11 bases. Germline loops: CDR1 MNHEY, CDR2 SMNVEV (reference sequence). The CDR3 spans 18 residues. The ends lost 0 bases at V and 1 base at J; junction bases unmatched: 6. Here the CDR3 DNA reads TGTGCCAGCAGTTTATCCGGGACAGGGGGTCAGGGCACAGATACGCAGTATTTT. Translating it yields CASSLSGTGGQGTDTQYF.

The gene calls are TRBV29-1 and TRBJ1-1; the D is unclear. The germline gives CDR1 SQVTM, CDR2 ANQGSEA. This CDR3 comprises 12 residues. Trimming removed 8 bases at V and 1 base at J, with 11 bases between. CDR3 residues: CSWEAGNTEAFF. The CDR3 region has the DNA TGCAGCTGGGAGGCCGGGAACACTGAAGCTTTCTTT.